The subject of this entry is one TCR beta chain. No antigen is known for it. Using immunoSEQ multiplex PCR, the repertoire was profiled, and TCRdb retains in-frame clones only, with some absent. There are about 36,000 clones in the sample; 84% occur only once, and about 10% lies in the top ten. Time point denoted: peripheral blood 6 weeks after treatment start. The data stem from a study of PD-L1 blockade in urothelial cancer. Study information: Males with urothelial cancer arising in the bladder constituted about 90% of the roughly 30 patients. In terms of prior chemotherapy, patients had received 0 to 3 regimens. Median blood clonality was around 0.074, with 75,000 to 100,000 unique TCRs.

Germline V gene lookup returns CDR1 ENHRY and CDR2 SYGVKD. The CDR3 extends over 11 amino acids. The ends were cut back, 10 bases at V and 4 bases at J, with 11 bases in the middle. Whole-study findings and limits: Better survival was forecast by a pretreatment blood TCR clonality below the median.

The chain has TRBV10-3 and TRBJ2-7; D gene ambiguous. Sequencing used PBMCs, obtained around atezolizumab (anti-PD-L1) treatment. The TCR was taken from a man in his forties or fifties with urothelial cancer. The CDR3 DNA reads as TGTGCCACCCTAACCTCATACGAGCAGTACTTC. Translated: CATLTSYEQYF.